The clone carrying this T cell receptor beta chain was seen only a few times. Its antigen is unidentified. This sample was included in a study of vaccination effects on CD4 cells after COVID-19. At the level of the study: All participants had two doses of either the BNT162b2 or mRNA-1273 vaccine.

Once cultured for under 11 days, the cells underwent separation to obtain CD4+ T cells. Assay: immunoSEQ multiplex PCR; the TCRdb copy retains only in-frame clones and omits some. The sample has tens of thousands of clones, 65% to 80% seen once. Sequencing used CD4+ T cells from PBMCs cultured without peptide, obtained before COVID-19 vaccination. The TCR comes from a human donor who received a COVID-19 vaccine.

The CDR3 coding sequence is TGTGCCAGCAGCCGGGACAGAAAACCTGAAAAACTGTTTTTT. Translated, it gives CASSRDRKPEKLFF. The chain carries TRBV7-6 and TRBJ1-4; TRBD1 agrees at 7 bases. The CDR3 consists of 14 residues. CDR1 and CDR2 (germline): SGHVS, FNYEAQ. Trimming removed 5 bases from V and 7 bases from J; junction bases left unmatched: 7.